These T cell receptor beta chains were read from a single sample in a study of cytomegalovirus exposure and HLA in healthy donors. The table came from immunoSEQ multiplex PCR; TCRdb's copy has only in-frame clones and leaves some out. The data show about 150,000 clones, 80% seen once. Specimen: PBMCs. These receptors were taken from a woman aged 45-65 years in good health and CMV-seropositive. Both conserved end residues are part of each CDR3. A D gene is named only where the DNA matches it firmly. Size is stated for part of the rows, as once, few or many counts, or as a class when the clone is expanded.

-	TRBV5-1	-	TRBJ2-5	TGCGCCAGCAGCCGGTGGGGGGTCCAAGAGACCCAGTACTTC	CASSRWGVQETQYF
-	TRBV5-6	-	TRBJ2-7	TGTGCCAGCAGCTTCTTACGGGACACCTCCTACGAGCAGTACTTC	CASSFLRDTSYEQYF
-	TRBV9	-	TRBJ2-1	TGTGCCAGCAGCGTAGGGTTCAGGGTAGGCAATGAGCAGTTCTTC	CASSVGFRVGNEQFF
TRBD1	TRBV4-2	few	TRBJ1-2	TGTGCCAGCAGCCAAGCCGGACAGGGCTCTGGCTACACCTTC	CASSQAGQGSGYTF
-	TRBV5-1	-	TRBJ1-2	TGCGCCAGCAGCTTGGCCGGGAGAGGCTACACCTTC	CASSLAGRGYTF
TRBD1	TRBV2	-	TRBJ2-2	TGTGCCAGCAGTGATGGGACAGGGGGCGACGGGGAGCTGTTTTTT	CASSDGTGGDGELFF
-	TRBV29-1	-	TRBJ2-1	TGCAGCGTTGGTGTGAGCTCCTACAATGAGCAGTTCTTC	CSVGVSSYNEQFF
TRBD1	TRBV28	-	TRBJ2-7	TGTGCCAGCACCACGAGGGACAGGGGCTCCGAGCAGTACTTC	CASTTRDRGSEQYF
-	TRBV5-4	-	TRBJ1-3	TGTGCCAGCAGCTTTTCAGGGCCCTCGTTCTCTGGAAACACCATATATTTT	CASSFSGPSFSGNTIYF
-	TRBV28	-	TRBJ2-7	TGTGCCAGCAGTTTATCCGCAGGTATCTACGAGCAGTACTTC	CASSLSAGIYEQYF
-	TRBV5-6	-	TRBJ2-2	TGTGCCAGCAGCTTCCAGGGGAAGAACACCGGGGAGCTGTTTTTT	CASSFQGKNTGELFF
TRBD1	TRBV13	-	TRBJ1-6	TGTGCCAGCAGCCGGCGGACAGGGGGCCTCAGCTCCTATAATTCACCCCTCCACTTT	CASSRRTGGLSSYNSPLHF
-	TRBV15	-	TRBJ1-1	TGTGCCACCAGCATGTACAGGGCGAACACTGAAGCTTTCTTT	CATSMYRANTEAFF
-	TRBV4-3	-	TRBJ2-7	TGCGCCAGCAGCCAAGGGGCGTTGAACGGATACGAGCAGTACTTC	CASSQGALNGYEQYF
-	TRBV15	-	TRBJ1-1	TGTGCCACCAGCAGTTGGACAGCAAACACTGAAGCTTTCTTT	CATSSWTANTEAFF
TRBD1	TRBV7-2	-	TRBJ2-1	TGTGCCAGCAGCGCCAAGACAGGGATAAGAGCCTACAATGAGCAGTTCTTC	CASSAKTGIRAYNEQFF
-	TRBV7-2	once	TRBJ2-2	TGTGCCAGCAGCTTTAGCACCGGGGAGCTGTTTTTT	CASSFSTGELFF
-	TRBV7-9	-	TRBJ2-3	TGTTCCAGCAGCGACCCAGGGGAGGGGTTCACAGATACGCAGTATTTT	CSSSDPGEGFTDTQYF
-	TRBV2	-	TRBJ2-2	TGTGCCAGCAGGGTCACAGGGCCCGGGGAGCTGTTTTTT	CASRVTGPGELFF
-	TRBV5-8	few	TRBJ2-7	TGTGCCAGCAGCTTATGGAAAGGCGGCAAGGACTTC	CASSLWKGGKDF
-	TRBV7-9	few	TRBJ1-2	TGTGCCACCGAGGGATACTATGGCTACACCTTC	CATEGYYGYTF
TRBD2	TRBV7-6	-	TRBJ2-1	TGTGCCAGCAGCGCCTCCCTAGCGGCTTCCTACAATGAGCAGTTCTTC	CASSASLAASYNEQFF
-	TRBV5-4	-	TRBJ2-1	TGTGCCAGCAGCCCCCTGATACTACTAGGCGCCTCCTACAATGAGCAGTTCTTC	CASSPLILLGASYNEQFF
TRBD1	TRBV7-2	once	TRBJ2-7	TGTGCCAGCAGCGAGACAGGGGTTGAGCAGTACTTC	CASSETGVEQYF
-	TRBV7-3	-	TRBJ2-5	TGTGCCAGCAGCCGTATGACAGAAGAGACCCAGTACTTC	CASSRMTEETQYF
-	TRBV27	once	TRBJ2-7	TGTGCCAGCAGTTTAGTGTTTTCGGGTATTGGCTACGAGCAGTACTTC	CASSLVFSGIGYEQYF